This TCR beta chain was recorded in a study of T cell repertoires in cytomegalovirus infection. About the research overall: Public TCR beta signatures marked donors with CMV infection and the matching HLA. Regarding the study as a whole: Across the ex vivo response, the dominant clonotypes were HLA-C-restricted CMV-specific TCR beta clonotypes. CMV carriers having the relevant HLA were flagged by cumulative public TCR beta family frequency.

TCRdb re-called the reads through MiXCR, storing one row per CDR3 protein. The sample holds fewer than 550,000 distinct CDR3 sequences, approximately 17% seen once. Comments on this clonotype: Its antigen is unknown.

Germline loops: CDR1 SGHDN, CDR2 FVKESK. Trimming shortened V by 1 base and J by 9 bases, and 16 bases separated the two germline ends. The CDR3 consists of 15 residues. Sequenced sample: CD8+ T cells from PBMCs. The sequence came from a human donor in good health (CMV status not recorded). Some clones in this sample may be carry-over from other donors' samples. The genes are TRBV14 and TRBJ2-1; no clear D gene. The CDR3 loop reads CASSQASTVVGEQFF. DNA for the CDR3: TGTGCCAGCAGCCAAGCGAGTACAGTCGTAGGTGAGCAGTTCTTC.